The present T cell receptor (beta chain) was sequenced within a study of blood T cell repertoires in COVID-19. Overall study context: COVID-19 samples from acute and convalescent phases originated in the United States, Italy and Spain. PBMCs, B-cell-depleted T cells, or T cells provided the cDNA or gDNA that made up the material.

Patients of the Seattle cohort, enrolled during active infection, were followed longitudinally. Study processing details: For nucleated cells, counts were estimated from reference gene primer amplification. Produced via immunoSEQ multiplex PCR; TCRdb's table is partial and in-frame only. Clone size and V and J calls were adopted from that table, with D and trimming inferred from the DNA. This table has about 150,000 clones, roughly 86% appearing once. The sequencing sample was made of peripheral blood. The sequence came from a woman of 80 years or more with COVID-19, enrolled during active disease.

CDR3 sequence: CASISRGTGELFF. In DNA, the CDR3 is TGTGCCAGCATATCCCGGGGAACCGGGGAGCTGTTTTTT. The chain links TRBV28 to TRBJ2-2; TRBD2 might be the D (5 bases). This CDR3 is 13 amino acids long. The V gene's germline CDR1 is MDHEN and CDR2 SYDVKM. Trimming cost V 7 bases and J 5 bases, with 11 bases left between them.